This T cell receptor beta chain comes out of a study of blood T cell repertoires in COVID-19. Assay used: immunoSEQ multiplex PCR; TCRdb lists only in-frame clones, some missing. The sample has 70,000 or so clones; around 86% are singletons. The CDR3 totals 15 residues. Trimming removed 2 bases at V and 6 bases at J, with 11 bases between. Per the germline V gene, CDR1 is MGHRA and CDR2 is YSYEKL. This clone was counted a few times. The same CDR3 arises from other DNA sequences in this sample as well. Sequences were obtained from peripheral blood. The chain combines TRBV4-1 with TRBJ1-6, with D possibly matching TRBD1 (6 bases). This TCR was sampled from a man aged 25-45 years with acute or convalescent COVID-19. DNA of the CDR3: TGCGCCAGCAGCCAAAACGACAGGAGTAATTCACCCCTCCACTTT. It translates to CASSQNDRSNSPLHF.